The 27 T cell receptor beta chains in this list originate from one sample, sequenced in a study of beta chain features in type 1 diabetes. Since all of the isolated RNA was reverse transcribed, expressed TCRB transcripts were what got sequenced. Clones were read by immunoSEQ multiplex PCR, and TCRdb kept only the in-frame ones, dropping some. The profile covers 450,000 or so clones, with about an eighth appearing a single time and over 0.04% taken by the ten largest. Sequencing input: naive CD4+ T cells from blood. The receptors come from a woman aged 18-29 years in good health.

This clone was seen only a few times. The gene calls are TRBV29-1 and TRBJ2-3; no clear D. CDR3 size: 12 residues. Germline loops: CDR1 SQVTM, CDR2 ANQGSEA. V was trimmed by 4 bases and J by 5 bases, leaving 10 bases between them. The CDR3 coding sequence is TGCAGCGTTGGGCCCCCTGGAGATACGCAGTATTTT. It specifies CSVGPPGDTQYF.

This clone was picked up a small number of times. V is TRBV29-1 and J is TRBJ2-3, with D unresolved. Per the germline V gene, CDR1 is SQVTM and CDR2 is ANQGSEA. The V gene lost 6 bases and the J gene lost 2 bases, with 6 bases spanning the gap. This CDR3 comprises 11 residues. CDR3 nucleotides: TGCAGCGTCTCAAACACAGATACGCAGTATTTT. Its translation: CSVSNTDTQYF.

This clone has a handful of counts. The chain recombines TRBV19 with TRBJ2-2; D gene ambiguous. Trimming left V 7 bases short and J 5 bases short, with 8 bases between. CDR3 length: 12 residues. From germline, CDR1 is LNHDA and CDR2 SQIVND (reference sequence). The CDR3 region has the DNA TGTGCCAGTAAGGATAGAACCGGGGAGCTGTTTTTT. Its translation: CASKDRTGELFF.

V gene TRBV7-6 combines with J gene TRBJ2-1, with D uncertain. This CDR3 contains 18 residues. With 1 base removed from V and 0 bases from J, the gap between germline ends came to 16 bases. The germline gives CDR1 SGHVS, CDR2 FNYEAQ. CDR3 region: CASSLVAGNPNSYNEQFF. The DNA of the CDR3 is TGTGCCAGCAGCTTAGTCGCTGGCAATCCCAACTCCTACAATGAGCAGTTCTTC.

This clone was counted only a few times. The rearrangement joins TRBV29-1 to TRBJ1-1; perhaps TRBD1 as D (5 bases). The germline V and J ends were trimmed by 2 bases and 0 bases, with 13 bases remaining between them. Germline CDR1 and CDR2: SQVTM and ANQGSEA. CDR3 length equals 15 residues. The chain's CDR3 is CSVEYTGTVNTEAFF. The CDR3 coding sequence is TGCAGCGTTGAATACACCGGGACGGTGAACACTGAAGCTTTCTTT.

This chain links TRBV14 with TRBJ2-1; a possible D gene is TRBD1 (6 bases). V lost 4 bases and J 4 bases, leaving 8 bases between the germline ends. Germline assignment: CDR1 SGHDN and CDR2 FVKESK. CDR3 length: 13 residues. CDR3: CASSRQGYNEQFF. The DNA for the CDR3 is TGTGCCAGCAGCCGGCAGGGGTACAATGAGCAGTTCTTC.

This clone was picked up a small number of times. The chain uses TRBV7-9 and TRBJ2-1; 11 nucleotides align to TRBD2. The CDR3 runs to 17 residues. Germline V gives CDR1 SEHNR, CDR2 FQNEAQ (reference sequence). Trimming cost V 2 bases and J 3 bases; bases outside gene matches: 6. CDR3 nucleotides: TGTGCCAGCAGCTTAACTAGCGGGAGTATGGGCTACAATGAGCAGTTCTTC. This codes for CASSLTSGSMGYNEQFF.

The chain is built from TRBV30 and TRBJ1-4; D remains ambiguous. This CDR3 contains 13 residues. The V end was cut by 3 bases, the J end by 4 bases, with 9 bases between. CDR1 is GTSNPN, CDR2 SVGIG, per germline (reference sequence). The CDR3 protein is CAWSTLSNEKLFF. CDR3 nucleotide sequence: TGTGCCTGGAGCACCCTCAGTAATGAAAAACTGTTTTTT.

The chain has TRBV2 and TRBJ2-7; 8 bases are shared with TRBD1. V lost 6 bases, J lost 6 bases, and 16 bases stayed unmatched. This CDR3 has 16 amino acids. The germline CDR1 and CDR2 sequences are SNHLY and FYNNEI. In DNA, the CDR3 is TGTGCCAGCAGGCTCCGGACAGGGATAAGTTCCAGCGAGCAGTACGTC. This gives the protein CASRLRTGISSSEQYV.

CDR3 DNA: TGTGCCAGCTCCAGGGACAGGGATACGCAGTATTTT. Its protein product is CASSRDRDTQYF. The chain employs TRBV11-1 and TRBJ2-3; 8 bases fit TRBD1. Germline V gene sequence: CDR1 SGHAT, CDR2 FQDESV (reference sequence). The CDR3 is made up of 12 amino acids. Losses at the gene ends were 8 bases for V and 6 bases for J; bases not matched to a gene: 4.

The rearrangement links TRBV6-5 to TRBJ2-5, with 7 bases identical to TRBD2. The CDR3 loop spans 13 amino acids. Germline CDR1 MNHEY, CDR2 SVGAGI. J lost 5 bases, V lost 6 bases, and 6 bases had no gene match. As DNA, the CDR3 is TGTGCCAGCAGCAGGAGCGGGGCGGAGACCCAGTACTTC. It specifies CASSRSGAETQYF.

This chain uses TRBV10-3 with TRBJ2-7, with a weak D call TRBD1 (6 bases). Trimming cost V 0 bases and J 3 bases, with 15 bases left between them. Germline CDR1 reads ENHRY; CDR2 reads SYGVKD. This CDR3 is built from 16 residues. The DNA of the CDR3 is TGTGCCATCAGTGAGTCCCGGACAGATATACTCTACGAGCAGTACTTC. It encodes CAISESRTDILYEQYF.

This clone was seen more than once but under ten times. The chain is built from TRBV4-1 and TRBJ1-4, with D perhaps matching TRBD1 (5 bases). V dropped 1 base and J dropped 5 bases, with 17 bases sitting between them. This CDR3 is 17 amino acids long. CDR1 is MGHRA and CDR2 is YSYEKL in the germline V gene. Here the CDR3 DNA reads TGCGCCAGCAGCCAAGCCCCACCGAGGGGTGGGAATGAAAAACTGTTTTTT. It translates to CASSQAPPRGGNEKLFF.

About this clone itself: Its ends do not fully match the called genes, so a read error is possible. The chain uses TRBV15 and TRBJ1-5; TRBD1 matches at 9 bases. The germline gives CDR1 LNHNV, CDR2 YYDKDF (reference sequence). The length of the CDR3 is 16 residues. CDR3 amino acids: CATSRDGGTGNRPQHF. The CDR3 bases are TGTGCCACCAGCAGAGATGGTGGGACAGGGAATCGGCCCCAGCATTTT.

The sample holds a few counts of this clone. The chain recombines TRBV7-8 with TRBJ1-2; D gene uncertain. Per the germline V gene, CDR1 is SGHVS and CDR2 is FQNEAQ. The V gene lost 6 bases and the J gene lost 4 bases, with 18 bases spanning the gap. CDR3 length: 15 amino acids. CDR3 sequence: CASSSRRTRLYGYTF. The DNA of the CDR3 is TGTGCCAGCAGTTCTCGACGGACTCGCCTCTATGGCTACACCTTC.

This clone was picked up a small number of times. The CDR3 nucleotides are TGTGCCACCAGCAGAGCAGGGGCGGGGGAGACCCAGTACTTC. Translation: CATSRAGAGETQYF. This rearrangement joins TRBV15 to TRBJ2-5; D may match TRBD1 or TRBD2 (6 bases each). The CDR3 length is 14 residues. In germline, CDR1 is LNHNV, CDR2 YYDKDF (reference sequence). Trimming left V 1 base short and J 5 bases short, with 11 bases between.

The V call is TRBV25-1, the J call TRBJ2-2, with TRBD1 matching 7 bases. The CDR3 totals 16 residues. Germline CDR1 is MGHDK and CDR2 is SYGVNS. The V segment lost 5 bases and the J segment 4 bases; nucleotides outside the gene matches: 10. CDR3 nucleotides: TGTGCCAGCAGTACCCTGGGACAGATTTCCACCGGGGAGCTGTTTTTT. It encodes CASSTLGQISTGELFF. The variable domain in full, completed from reference TRBV25-1 and TRBJ2-2, reads EADIYQTPRYLVIGTGKKITLECSQTMGHDKMYWYQQDPGMELHLIHYSYGVNSTEKGDLSSESTVSRIRTEHFPLTLESARPSHTSQYLCASSTLGQISTGELFFGEGSRLTVL.

The V call is TRBV7-6, the J call TRBJ2-3; TRBD1 agrees at 9 bases. Germline CDR1 is SGHVS and CDR2 is FNYEAQ. The CDR3 covers 16 residues. Unmatched junction bases numbered 10, after V lost 5 bases and J lost 4 bases. The CDR3 protein is CASSASQGAVSDTQYF. CDR3 nucleotides: TGTGCCAGCAGCGCCTCACAGGGGGCCGTGTCAGATACGCAGTATTTT.

The chain recombines TRBV27 with TRBJ1-2; D unresolved. CDR3 length: 14 amino acids. Germline V gene lookup returns CDR1 MNHEY and CDR2 SMNVEV (reference sequence). Trimming cost V 2 bases and J 3 bases, with 10 bases left between them. The CDR3 reads CASSLRASHYGYTF. The CDR3 DNA is TGTGCCAGCAGTTTACGGGCTTCCCACTATGGCTACACCTTC.

Only a few counts were recorded for this clone. CDR3 residues: CASSPRGDNSPLHF. The CDR3 DNA sequence: TGTGCCAGCAGCCCCCGCGGAGATAATTCACCCCTCCACTTT. This chain joins TRBV7-8 and TRBJ1-6; D ambiguous. The CDR3 runs 14 residues. V was cut by 5 bases and J by 5 bases, with 10 bases left in between. Germline CDR1 is SGHVS and CDR2 is FQNEAQ.

This clone was detected only a few times. Other DNA sequences in this specimen translate into the identical CDR3. The chain joins TRBV29-1 to TRBJ1-5, with a possible D match to TRBD1 (6 bases). The CDR3 is 13 amino acids. Trimming removed 6 bases from V and 1 base from J, with 10 bases in between. The V gene's germline CDR1 is SQVTM and CDR2 ANQGSEA. CDR3: CSVRTDSNQPQHF. As DNA, the CDR3 is TGCAGCGTACGGACAGACAGCAATCAGCCCCAGCATTTT.

This clone came up a few times. J is TRBJ2-2 and V is TRBV30; tentatively, D is TRBD1 (6 bases). Germline CDR1 reads GTSNPN; CDR2 reads SVGIG (reference sequence). Trimming pared 2 bases from V and 5 bases from J, leaving 15 bases between. The CDR3 length is 15 residues. The CDR3 region is CAWSFSRGGTGELFF. For the CDR3, the DNA is TGTGCCTGGAGTTTTAGCCGAGGGGGTACCGGGGAGCTGTTTTTT.

The chain employs TRBV4-3 and TRBJ1-2; TRBD1 is a possible D gene (5 bases). This CDR3 comprises 16 residues. Trimming took off 2 bases at V and 4 bases at J, with 17 bases between the two ends. Germline values: CDR1 LGHNA, CDR2 YSLEER. Here the CDR3 DNA reads TGCGCCAGCAGCCAACCTTCAGGGCAGCGCGCCTATGGCTACACCTTC. Protein sequence: CASSQPSGQRAYGYTF.

J is TRBJ1-2 and V is TRBV5-4, with D unclear. Germline CDR1 reads SGHNT; CDR2 reads YYREEE (reference sequence). The CDR3 has 13 amino acids. V shed 7 bases and J shed 0 bases, with 10 bases lying between them. The CDR3 reads CASSPPSNYGYTF. CDR3 DNA: TGTGCCAGCTCCCCGCCCTCTAACTATGGCTACACCTTC.

The rearrangement joins TRBV5-1 to TRBJ2-5; TRBD1 might be the D (6 bases). V shed 7 bases and J shed 3 bases, with 13 bases lying between them. The V gene's germline CDR1 is SGHRS and CDR2 YFSETQ. This CDR3 region has 13 residues. CDR3 sequence (DNA): TGCGCCAGCCAAACAGGGTCGAAAGAGACCCAGTACTTC. This codes for CASQTGSKETQYF.

This clone occurred a few times. The chain joins TRBV28 to TRBJ2-7; D gene uncertain. Trimming cost V 4 bases and J 0 bases, with 4 bases left between them. Germline V lookup: CDR1 MDHEN, CDR2 SYDVKM. This CDR3 spans 12 amino acids. CDR3 DNA: TGTGCCAGCAGTTCGGACTCCTACGAGCAGTACGTC. Its protein product is CASSSDSYEQYV.

The CDR3 DNA follows: TGTGCCTGGAGTGCGACCCGGGTCACTCGAGGGGTCGAAGCTTTCTTT. This encodes CAWSATRVTRGVEAFF. This rearrangement joins TRBV30 to TRBJ1-1; D may be TRBD1 (5 bases). The germline V gene encodes CDR1 GTSNPN and CDR2 SVGIG (reference sequence). The CDR3 sequence is 16 residues long. The V gene lost 1 base and the J gene lost 8 bases, with 23 bases spanning the gap.